These 7 T cell receptor beta chains were all obtained from the same sample, sequenced in a study of shared clonotypes between healthy human individuals. The data were produced by immunoSEQ multiplex PCR, yet TCRdb's version contains in-frame clones alone and is incomplete. The data hold 2,500,000 or so clones, with approximately 92% observed a single time. Sequenced input: naive CD4+ T cells sorted from blood. Documented subset: CD45RA+ positively selected. The receptor source for this set is a man aged 18 to 29 in good health.

The chain has TRBV5-1 and TRBJ2-7; D might be TRBD1 or TRBD2, each matching 7 bases. The CDR3 is 14 residues long. CDR1 is SGHRS, CDR2 YFSETQ, per germline. The V gene lost 0 bases and the J gene lost 6 bases, with 13 bases spanning the gap. The CDR3 region has the DNA TGCGCCAGCAGCTTGGAAACAGGGGAGGGCGAGCAGTACTTC. As protein: CASSLETGEGEQYF.

The genes are TRBV6-6 and TRBJ1-1; 10 positions agree with TRBD1. V lost 6 bases, J lost 4 bases, and 5 bases stayed unmatched. Germline values: CDR1 MNHNY, CDR2 SVGAGI (reference sequence). This CDR3 contains 14 residues. DNA for the CDR3: TGTGCCAGCAGGGGGACAGGGGCTCCCACTGAAGCTTTCTTT. It is translated as CASRGTGAPTEAFF.

This clone appeared once. Other DNA sequences from this sample encode an identical CDR3 as well. The V and J genes are TRBV19 and TRBJ1-6; the match to TRBD1 covers 7 bases. V dropped 9 bases and J dropped 10; count of bases not matched to a gene: 9. The CDR3 is 13 amino acids. Looked up from germline, CDR1 is LNHDA and CDR2 is SQIVND (reference sequence). In DNA, the CDR3 is TGTGCCAGCCAAACAGGGGTTGGATCACCCCTCCACTTT. This codes for CASQTGVGSPLHF.

The rearrangement uses TRBV5-1 and TRBJ2-7; TRBD1 matches 8 bases. The germline CDR1 and CDR2 sequences are SGHRS and YFSETQ. V dropped 4 bases and J dropped 6; count of bases not matched to a gene: 6. The CDR3 length is 13 residues. The chain's CDR3 is CASSVTGVGEQYF. CDR3 DNA sequence: TGCGCCAGCAGCGTGACAGGGGTCGGCGAGCAGTACTTC.

The chain joins TRBV5-6 to TRBJ2-3, with TRBD2 matching over 8 bases. The germline gives CDR1 SGHDT, CDR2 YYEEEE. V trimming: 1 base; J trimming: 4 bases; junction bases outside the gene matches: 5. There are 15 residues in the CDR3. The CDR3 coding sequence is TGTGCCAGCAGCTTGAGCGGGAGAACAGCAGATACGCAGTATTTT. Protein product: CASSLSGRTADTQYF.

V usage is TRBV27 and J usage is TRBJ2-7; a possible D gene is TRBD2 (5 bases). The V gene lost 0 bases and the J gene lost 4 bases, with 10 bases spanning the gap. Per the germline V gene, CDR1 is MNHEY and CDR2 is SMNVEV (reference sequence). This CDR3 region has 14 residues. As DNA, the CDR3 is TGTGCCAGCAGTTTATCGATCGGGATTTACGAGCAGTACTTC. Residues: CASSLSIGIYEQYF.

In its sample, this clone was seen once. The gene calls are TRBV5-6 and TRBJ2-1; 7 bases match TRBD1. There are 19 residues in the CDR3. Germline CDR1 reads SGHDT; CDR2 reads YYEEEE. Unmatched junction bases numbered 16, after V lost 3 bases and J lost 1 base. DNA for the CDR3: TGTGCCAGCAGCTCGGGGACAGAGGCCCTTATATGGTCCTACAATGAGCAGTTCTTC. Its protein is CASSSGTEALIWSYNEQFF.